These 3 T cell receptor beta chains originate from one sample sequenced in a study of blood T cell repertoires in COVID-19 (TCRdb year 2020). Library method: the immunoSEQ multiplex PCR assay. TCRdb took this table from immuneACCESS and kept in-frame rearrangements with V and J called. Such tables lack part of the clones; where checked against another copy, unresolved V genes explain under half of the gap, and the rest is unexplained. This sample comprises more than 50,000 clones, around 89% of them detected only once. The top ten constitute about 3.9% of the sample. The specimen was peripheral blood. The receptors were sampled from a human donor in a cohort sampled during active COVID-19.

This chain joins TRBV6-6 and TRBJ1-3; unclear D gene. V gave up 2 bases and J gave up 2 bases, with 10 bases separating them. Germline loops: CDR1 MNHNY, CDR2 SVGAGI (reference sequence). The CDR3 contains 15 residues. The CDR3 loop reads CASSYEGSAGNTIYF. Written as DNA, the CDR3 is TGTGCCAGCAGTTACGAGGGTTCGGCTGGAAACACCATATATTTT.

The rearrangement links TRBV27 to TRBJ1-4; D perhaps matches TRBD1 (5 bases). The germline V gene encodes CDR1 MNHEY and CDR2 SMNVEV (reference sequence). The germline V and J ends were trimmed by 0 bases and 5 bases, with 19 bases remaining between them. The CDR3 totals 18 residues. CDR3 DNA: TGTGCCAGCAGTTTATCAGGGAAAATCCGCTCAGGGAATGAAAAACTGTTTTTT. This encodes CASSLSGKIRSGNEKLFF.

This clone is a singleton in its sample. This chain links TRBV4-1 with TRBJ2-3; 10 positions agree with TRBD1. The CDR3 covers 16 residues. V lost 6 bases to trimming and J lost 3 bases; unmatched junction nucleotides: 9. Germline V gene data show CDR1 as MGHRA and CDR2 as YSYEKL. CDR3 nucleotide sequence: TGCGCCAGCAGGGGATCGGACAGGGGGGCGACAGATACGCAGTATTTT. Its protein is CASRGSDRGATDTQYF.